A selection of T cell receptor beta chains follows, all from one sample in a study of blood T cell repertoires in COVID-19. Assay: immunoSEQ multiplex PCR; the TCRdb copy retains only in-frame clones and omits some. Of over 95,000 clones listed, just under 90% are singletons. Sequencing was carried out using peripheral blood. These receptors all stem from a woman aged 45-65 years with acute or convalescent COVID-19. CDR3s include the opening cysteine and the closing phenylalanine or tryptophan. Each record gives: J gene, V gene, CDR3 protein.

TRBJ1-1 TRBV29-1 CSGNRGPYTEAFF
TRBJ1-5 TRBV6-5 CASSYTGDLNQPQHF
TRBJ2-3 TRBV6-6 CASSQPLTGGTDTQYF
TRBJ1-2 TRBV9 CASSAKSGTGTPNYGYTF
TRBJ1-1 TRBV5-1 CASSSRTGGNTEAFF
TRBJ2-3 TRBV5-6 CASSFPAGYTQYF
TRBJ2-2 TRBV7-3 CASSLGGPHRSGELFF
TRBJ1-6 TRBV28 CASSWEDSPLHF
TRBJ2-2 TRBV6-4 CASSVQGGTGELFF
TRBJ2-5 TRBV24-1 CATSGGYQETQYF
TRBJ2-5 TRBV6-5 CASTPGSRFQTQYF
TRBJ2-1 TRBV5-1 CASSLATLGHEQFF
TRBJ2-7 TRBV6-6 CASSIRGQPGDEQYF
TRBJ2-1 TRBV19 CASSIETSGGREQFF
TRBJ1-1 TRBV24-1 CATVNRVNTEAFF
TRBJ2-2 TRBV11-2 CASSSDGSFTGELFF
TRBJ2-7 TRBV2 CASSETRRGEQYF
TRBJ1-2 TRBV5-1 CASSPQQGNYGYTF
TRBJ2-7 TRBV12-5 CASASGAGGSEQYF
TRBJ1-6 TRBV7-2 CASSYLMGTGDSPLHF
TRBJ1-2 TRBV19 CASSIGGAYGYTF
TRBJ1-1 TRBV20-1 CSASIPLGANTEAFF
TRBJ1-4 TRBV19 CASSSFGFQKLFF
TRBJ2-7 TRBV9 CASSPGQTLYEQYF